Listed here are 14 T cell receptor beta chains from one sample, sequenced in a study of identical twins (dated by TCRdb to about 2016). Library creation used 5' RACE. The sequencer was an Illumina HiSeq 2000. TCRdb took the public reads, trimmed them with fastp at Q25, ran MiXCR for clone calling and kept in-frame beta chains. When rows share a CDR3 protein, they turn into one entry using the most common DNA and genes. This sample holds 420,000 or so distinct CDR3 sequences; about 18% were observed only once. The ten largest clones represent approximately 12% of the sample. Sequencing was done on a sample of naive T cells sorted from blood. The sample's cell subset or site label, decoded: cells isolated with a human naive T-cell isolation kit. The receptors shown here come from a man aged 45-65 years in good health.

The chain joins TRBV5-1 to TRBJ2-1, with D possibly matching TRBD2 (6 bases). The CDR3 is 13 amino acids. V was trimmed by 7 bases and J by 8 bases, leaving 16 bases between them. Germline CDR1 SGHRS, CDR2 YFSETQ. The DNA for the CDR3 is TGCGCCAGCGGGGACTTGTTAGGCGATGAGCAGTTCTTC. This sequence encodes CASGDLLGDEQFF.

In DNA, the CDR3 is TGCAGTGCTAGGCACCGGGGCTCCTACGAGCAGTACTTC. Its protein product is CSARHRGSYEQYF. J is TRBJ2-7 and V is TRBV20-1; possibly TRBD2 for D (5 bases). Germline-derived CDR1 and CDR2 are DFQATT and SNEGSKA (reference sequence). The length of the CDR3 is 13 residues. The germline V and J ends were trimmed by 3 bases and 0 bases, with 9 bases remaining between them.

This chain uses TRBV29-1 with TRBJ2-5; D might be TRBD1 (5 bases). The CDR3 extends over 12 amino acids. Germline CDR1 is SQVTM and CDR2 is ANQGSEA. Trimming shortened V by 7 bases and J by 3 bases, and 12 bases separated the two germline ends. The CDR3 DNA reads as TGCAGCGGGCGAACAGGAAAAGAGACCCAGTACTTC. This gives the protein CSGRTGKETQYF.

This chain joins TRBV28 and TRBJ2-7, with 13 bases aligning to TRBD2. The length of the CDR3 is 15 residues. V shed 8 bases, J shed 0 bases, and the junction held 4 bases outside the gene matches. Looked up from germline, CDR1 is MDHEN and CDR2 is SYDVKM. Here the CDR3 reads CASQGLAGVSYEQYF. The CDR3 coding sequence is TGTGCCAGCCAAGGACTAGCGGGGGTCTCCTACGAGCAGTACTTC. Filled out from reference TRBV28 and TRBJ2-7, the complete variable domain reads DVKVTQSSRYLVKRTGEKVFLECVQDMDHENMFWYRQDPGLGLRLIYFSYDVKMKEKGDIPEGYSVSREKKERFSLILESASTNQTSMYLCASQGLAGVSYEQYFGPGTRLTVT.

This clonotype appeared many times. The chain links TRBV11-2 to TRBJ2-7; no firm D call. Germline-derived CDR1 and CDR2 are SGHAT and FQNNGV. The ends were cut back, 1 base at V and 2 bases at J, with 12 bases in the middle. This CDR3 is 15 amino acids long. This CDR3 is CASSLGQVNTYEQYF. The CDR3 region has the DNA TGTGCCAGCAGCTTAGGGCAGGTGAATACCTACGAGCAGTACTTC.

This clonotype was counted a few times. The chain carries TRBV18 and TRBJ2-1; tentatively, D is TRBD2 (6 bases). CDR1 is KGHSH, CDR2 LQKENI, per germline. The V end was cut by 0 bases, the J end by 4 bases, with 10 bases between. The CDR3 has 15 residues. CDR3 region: CASSPPGTRYNEQFF. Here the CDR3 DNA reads TGTGCCAGCTCACCACCGGGGACTCGATACAATGAGCAGTTCTTC.

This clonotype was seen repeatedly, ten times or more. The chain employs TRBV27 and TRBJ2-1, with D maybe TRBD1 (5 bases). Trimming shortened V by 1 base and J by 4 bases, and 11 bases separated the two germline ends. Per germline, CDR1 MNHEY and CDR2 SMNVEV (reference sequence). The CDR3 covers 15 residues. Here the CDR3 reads CASSLFRGPYNEQFF. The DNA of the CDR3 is TGTGCCAGCAGTTTATTTAGGGGTCCATACAATGAGCAGTTCTTC.

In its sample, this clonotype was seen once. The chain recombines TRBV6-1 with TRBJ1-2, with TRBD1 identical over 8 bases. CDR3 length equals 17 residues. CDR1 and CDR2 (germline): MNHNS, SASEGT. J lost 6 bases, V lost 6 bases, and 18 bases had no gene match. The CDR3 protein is CASRPTGVDRVIDGYTF. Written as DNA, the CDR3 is TGTGCCAGCAGACCGACGGGGGTGGACAGGGTAATCGATGGCTACACCTTC.

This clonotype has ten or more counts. The CDR3 DNA reads TGCAGTGCTAGATGGACAGTAATTACGAGCTCCTACGAGCAGTACTTC. The encoded protein is CSARWTVITSSYEQYF. The chain has TRBV20-1 and TRBJ2-7, with D maybe TRBD1 (6 bases). V was cut by 2 bases and J by 0 bases, with 17 bases left in between. Germline V gives CDR1 DFQATT, CDR2 SNEGSKA (reference sequence). The CDR3 has 16 residues.

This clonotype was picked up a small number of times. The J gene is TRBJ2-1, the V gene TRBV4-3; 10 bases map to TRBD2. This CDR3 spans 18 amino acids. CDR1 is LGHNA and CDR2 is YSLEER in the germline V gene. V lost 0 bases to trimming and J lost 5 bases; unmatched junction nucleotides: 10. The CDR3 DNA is TGCGCCAGCAGCCAAGATGGATTGTCCGGACTAGCGGACAATGAGCAGTTCTTC. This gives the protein CASSQDGLSGLADNEQFF.

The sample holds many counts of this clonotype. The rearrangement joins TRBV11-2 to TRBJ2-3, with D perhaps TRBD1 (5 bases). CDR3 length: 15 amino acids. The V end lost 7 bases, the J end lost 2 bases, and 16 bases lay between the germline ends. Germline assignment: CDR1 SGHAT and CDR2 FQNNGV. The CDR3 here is CASIPGLGLTDTQYF. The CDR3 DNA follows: TGTGCCAGCATCCCAGGGCTAGGGCTCACAGATACGCAGTATTTT. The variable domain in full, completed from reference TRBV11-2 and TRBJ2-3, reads EAGVAQSPRYKIIEKRQSVAFWCNPISGHATLYWYQQILGQGPKLLIQFQNNGVVDDSQLPKDRFSAERLKGVDSTLKIQPAKLEDSAVYLCASIPGLGLTDTQYFGPGTRLTVL.

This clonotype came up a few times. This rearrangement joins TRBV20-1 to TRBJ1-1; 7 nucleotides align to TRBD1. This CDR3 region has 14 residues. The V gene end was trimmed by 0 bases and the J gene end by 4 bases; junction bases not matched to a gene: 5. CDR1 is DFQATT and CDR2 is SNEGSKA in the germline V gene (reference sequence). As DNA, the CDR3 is TGCAGTGCTAGAGACAGGGGGTATGGCACTGAAGCTTTCTTT. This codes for CSARDRGYGTEAFF.

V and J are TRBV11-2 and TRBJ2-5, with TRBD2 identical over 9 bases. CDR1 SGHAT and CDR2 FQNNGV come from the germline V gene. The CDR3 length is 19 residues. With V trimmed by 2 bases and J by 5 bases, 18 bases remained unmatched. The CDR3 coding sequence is TGTGCCAGCAGCTTAAGTCTGTCTCGGCGGGGGGGCCGAAGCGAGACCCAGTACTTC. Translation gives CASSLSLSRRGGRSETQYF.

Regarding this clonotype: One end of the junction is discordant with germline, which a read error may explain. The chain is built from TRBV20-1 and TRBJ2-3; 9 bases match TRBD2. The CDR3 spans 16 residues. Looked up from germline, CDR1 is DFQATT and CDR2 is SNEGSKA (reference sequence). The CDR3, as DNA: TGCAGTGCTATGAACTTGCGGGAGGGCCGCACAGATACGAAGTATTTT. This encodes CSAMNLREGRTDTKYF.